The clone carrying this T cell receptor (beta chain) was seen a handful of times. Its target is unknown. CDR3-region Arm-PCR and iRepertoire HTBI primers produced the TCR beta libraries. As processed by the authors: The samples yielded 62 TRBV and some 15 TRBJ segments. Using its own MiXCR run on the multiplex PCR reads, TCRdb lists one record per CDR3 protein. The V and J calls come from TCRdb's annotation, not from the publication. This sample has a few hundred thousand distinct CDR3 sequences; 23% occur once, and the top ten carry roughly 30%. This specimen comes from a study of regulatory T cells in long-lasting Graves disease. Study outcomes and limitations: Preferential use of TRBV28, TRBJ1-2 and TRBJ2-5 was seen in persistent disease.

Time point: persistent/refractory GD, antithyroid drugs over 5 years with positive TRAb. Making the TCR library involved RNA that had been extracted from PBMCs. Patients with Graves' disease were diagnosed by American Thyroid Association guidelines. Each patient gave approximately 8.8 milliliters of EDTA-anticoagulated peripheral blood. Germline CDR1 is SGHTA and CDR2 is FQGNSA. V was clipped by 8 bases and J by 7 bases, with 21 bases between them. The CDR3 covers 14 residues. The sequence derives from a female donor with Graves disease. This rearrangement joins TRBV7-2 to TRBJ2-7; D may match TRBD1 or TRBD2 (5 bases each). The sequences come from peripheral blood mononuclear cells (PBMCs), collected when the disease was refractory, from a patient treated with antithyroid drugs. This CDR3 reads CASSEGRLLKEQYF. The CDR3 nucleotides are TGTGCCAGCTCCGAGGGGCGTCTATTGAAAGAGCAGTACTTC.